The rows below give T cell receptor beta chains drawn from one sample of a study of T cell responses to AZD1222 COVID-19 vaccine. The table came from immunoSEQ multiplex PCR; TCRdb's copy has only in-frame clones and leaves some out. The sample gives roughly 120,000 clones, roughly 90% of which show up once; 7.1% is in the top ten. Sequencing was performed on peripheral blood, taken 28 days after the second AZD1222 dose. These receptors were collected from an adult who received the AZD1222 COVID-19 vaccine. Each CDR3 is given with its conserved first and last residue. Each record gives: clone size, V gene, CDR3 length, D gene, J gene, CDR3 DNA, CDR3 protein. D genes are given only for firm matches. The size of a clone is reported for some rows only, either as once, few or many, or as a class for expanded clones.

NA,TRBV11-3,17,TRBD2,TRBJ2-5,TGTGCCAGCAGCTTAGATCTGTTAGCGGGAGGATCTGAGACCCAGTACTTC,CASSLDLLAGGSETQYF
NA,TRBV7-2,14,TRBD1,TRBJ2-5,TGTGCCAGCAGCTCGACAGGGGTACTGGAGACCCAGTACTTC,CASSSTGVLETQYF
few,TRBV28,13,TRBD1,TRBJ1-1,TGTGCCAGCAGCCTCGGGACAGTTTCTGAAGCTTTCTTT,CASSLGTVSEAFF
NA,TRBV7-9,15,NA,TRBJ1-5,TGTGCCAGCGAGTCCACGGACGGTAGCAATCAGCCCCAGCATTTT,CASESTDGSNQPQHF
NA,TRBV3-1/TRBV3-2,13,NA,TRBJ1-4,TGTGCCAGCAGCCCCGAGGTTGGTGAAAAACTGTTTTTT,CASSPEVGEKLFF
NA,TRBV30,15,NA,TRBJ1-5,TGTGCCTGGAGTCCCCCGTCGTCTCTCAATCAGCCCCAGCATTTT,CAWSPPSSLNQPQHF
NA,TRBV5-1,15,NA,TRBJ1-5,TGCGCCAGCAGCGTTACAGGTCACGGCAATCAGCCCCAGCATTTT,CASSVTGHGNQPQHF
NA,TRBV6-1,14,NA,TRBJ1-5,TGTGCCAGCAGTGAAGCGGGAGGAAATCAGCCCCAGCATTTT,CASSEAGGNQPQHF
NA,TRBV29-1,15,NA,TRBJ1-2,TGCAGCGTTGCTTTCTCCGAGACAGTGAATTATGGCTACACCTTC,CSVAFSETVNYGYTF
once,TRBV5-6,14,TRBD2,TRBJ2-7,TGTGCCAGCAGCTTTGGCGGGAGTGTTTACGAGCAGTACTTC,CASSFGGSVYEQYF
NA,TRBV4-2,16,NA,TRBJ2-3,TGTGCCAGCAGTTCGGGTCCCGGGGAAACAGGAGATACGCAGTATTTT,CASSSGPGETGDTQYF
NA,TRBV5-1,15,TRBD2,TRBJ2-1,TGCGCCAGCAGCTATGGGCTAGCGGTTTCCAATGAGCAGTTCTTC,CASSYGLAVSNEQFF
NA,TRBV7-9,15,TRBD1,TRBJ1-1,TGTGCCAGCAGTTTAGCCGGGACAGCGAACACTGAAGCTTTCTTT,CASSLAGTANTEAFF
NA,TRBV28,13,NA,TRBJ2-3,TGTGCCAGCAGTTTAACGAGGACAGATACGCAGTATTTT,CASSLTRTDTQYF
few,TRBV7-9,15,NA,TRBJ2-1,TGTGCCAGCAGCTTAGTTGCGGCCTCCTACAATGAGCAGTTCTTC,CASSLVAASYNEQFF
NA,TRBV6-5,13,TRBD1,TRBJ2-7,TGTGCCAGCAAGGCGACAGGGCGCTACGAGCAGTACTTC,CASKATGRYEQYF
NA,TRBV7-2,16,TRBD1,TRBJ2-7,TGTGCCAGCAGCTTAGCGCCCGGGACAGGGGCGTCCGAGCAGTACTTC,CASSLAPGTGASEQYF
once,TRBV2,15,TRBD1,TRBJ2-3,TGTGCCAGCAGTGAATCGGGACAGGGAACAGATACGCAGTATTTT,CASSESGQGTDTQYF
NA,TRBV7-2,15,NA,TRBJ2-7,TGTGCCAGCAGCTTAGAGGTTGTCCAGGGTTCCGAGCAGTACTTC,CASSLEVVQGSEQYF
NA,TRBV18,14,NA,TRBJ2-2,TGTGCCAGCTCACCACCGGGACTCGGCGGGGAGCTGTTTTTT,CASSPPGLGGELFF
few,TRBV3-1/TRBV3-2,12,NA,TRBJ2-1,TGTGCCAGCAGCCTATTTTACAATGAGCAGTTCTTC,CASSLFYNEQFF
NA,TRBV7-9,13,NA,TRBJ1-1,TGTGCCAGCGGGTTAACGGGCTACACTGAAGCTTTCTTT,CASGLTGYTEAFF
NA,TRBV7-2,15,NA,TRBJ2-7,TGTGCCAGCAGCTTAGGCGTCAGCAGCTCCTACGAGCAGTACTTC,CASSLGVSSSYEQYF
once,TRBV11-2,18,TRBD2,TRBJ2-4,TGTGCCAGCAGCCCTTCTTTGACTAGCGGGAAAAGCAAAAACATTCAGTACTTC,CASSPSLTSGKSKNIQYF
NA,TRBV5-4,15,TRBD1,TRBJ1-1,TGTGCCAGCAGCAGAGGGACAGTGAGGAACACTGAAGCTTTCTTT,CASSRGTVRNTEAFF
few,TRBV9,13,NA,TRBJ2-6,TGTGCCAGCGAACAGTCTGGGGCCAACGTCCTGACTTTC,CASEQSGANVLTF
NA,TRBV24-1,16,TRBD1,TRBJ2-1,TGTGCCACCAGTGACCAGACAGGGCAAGAGGGGTTTGGGCAGTTCTTC,CATSDQTGQEGFGQFF
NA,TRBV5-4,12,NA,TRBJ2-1,TGTGCCAGCAGCTCGAGGGGGTATGAGCAGTTCTTC,CASSSRGYEQFF
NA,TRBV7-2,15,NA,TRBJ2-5,TGTGCCAGCAGCTTAAATCCGGGGGGCCCGGAGACCCAGTACTTC,CASSLNPGGPETQYF
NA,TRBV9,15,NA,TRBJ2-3,TGTGCCAGCAGCGCCGCTGGGCTAGCCACAGATACGCAGTATTTT,CASSAAGLATDTQYF
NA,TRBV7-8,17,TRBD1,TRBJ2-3,TGTGCCAGCAGCTCCGAGGACAGGGCGGAGGGCACAGATACGCAGTATTTT,CASSSEDRAEGTDTQYF
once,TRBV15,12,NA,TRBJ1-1,TGTGCCACCAGCAGAGCCAACACTGAAGCTTTCTTT,CATSRANTEAFF
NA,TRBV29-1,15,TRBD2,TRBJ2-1,TGCAGCGGGATCCTAACCGGGGGGGCCGGGAATGAGCAGTTCTTC,CSGILTGGAGNEQFF
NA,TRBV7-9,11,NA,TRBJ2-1,TGTGCCAGCTTATGGCCCAATGAGCAGTTCTTC,CASLWPNEQFF
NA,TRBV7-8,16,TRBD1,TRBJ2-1,TGTGCCAGCAGCTTAAACTTGGGACAGGGAATGGATGAGCAGTTCTTC,CASSLNLGQGMDEQFF
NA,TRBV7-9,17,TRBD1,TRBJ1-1,TGTGCCAGCAGCTTAGTCCCAGGACAGGGAAAGAACACTGAAGCTTTCTTT,CASSLVPGQGKNTEAFF
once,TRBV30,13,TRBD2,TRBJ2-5,TGTGCCTGGAGTGTGTCATTAGCGGGGGCCGAGTACTTC,CAWSVSLAGAEYF
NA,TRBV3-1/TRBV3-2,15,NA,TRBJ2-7,TGTGCCAGCAGCGACCTTGGGCAGCGGATCTACGAGCAGTACTTC,CASSDLGQRIYEQYF
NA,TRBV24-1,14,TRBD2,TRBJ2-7,TGTGCCACCAGTGACCCGAAGCGGGGCTACGAGCAGTACTTC,CATSDPKRGYEQYF
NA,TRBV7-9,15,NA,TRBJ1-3,TGTGCCAGCAGCTTAGGTCATGGGGGCTACACAACCATATATTTT,CASSLGHGGYTTIYF
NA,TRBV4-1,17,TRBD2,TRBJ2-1,TGCGCCAGCAGCCAAGTCCCCGCCGGGACTAGCAAAAATGAGCAGTTCTTC,CASSQVPAGTSKNEQFF
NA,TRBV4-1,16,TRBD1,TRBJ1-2,TGCGCCAGCAGCCAAGGGACAGGACCAGCTAACTATGGCTACACCTTC,CASSQGTGPANYGYTF
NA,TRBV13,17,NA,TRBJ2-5,TGTGCCAGCAGCCCCTCCCAGGGGGGGGCCCTACAAGAGACCCAGTACTTC,CASSPSQGGALQETQYF
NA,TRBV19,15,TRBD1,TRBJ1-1,TGTGCCAGTAGTATCTACAGGGGGCCGAACACTGAAGCTTTCTTT,CASSIYRGPNTEAFF
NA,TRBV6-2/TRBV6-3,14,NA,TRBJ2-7,TGTGCCAGCAGTTACTCTTTGGGGTCCTACGAGCAGTACTTC,CASSYSLGSYEQYF
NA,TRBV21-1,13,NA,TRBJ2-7,TGTGCCAGCAGGGACAGGGCGGGCCACGAGCAGTACTTC,CASRDRAGHEQYF
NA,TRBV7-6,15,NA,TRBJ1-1,TGTGCCAGCAGCCGGGCTTGGGGGGCTTCAACTGAAGCTTTCTTT,CASSRAWGASTEAFF
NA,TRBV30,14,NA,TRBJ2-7,TGTGCCTGGAGTGTACTCCGCTTTTCCTACGAGCAGTACTTC,CAWSVLRFSYEQYF
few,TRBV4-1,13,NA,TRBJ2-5,TGCGCCAGCAGCCAAGGCCTTCAAGAGACCCAGTACTTC,CASSQGLQETQYF
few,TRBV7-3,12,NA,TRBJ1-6,TGTGCCAGCAGTACGGGCAATTCACCCCTCCACTTT,CASSTGNSPLHF
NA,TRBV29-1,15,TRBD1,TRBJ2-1,TGCAGCGTTGACTTAGGACAGGGTCCCTACAATGAGCAGTTCTTC,CSVDLGQGPYNEQFF